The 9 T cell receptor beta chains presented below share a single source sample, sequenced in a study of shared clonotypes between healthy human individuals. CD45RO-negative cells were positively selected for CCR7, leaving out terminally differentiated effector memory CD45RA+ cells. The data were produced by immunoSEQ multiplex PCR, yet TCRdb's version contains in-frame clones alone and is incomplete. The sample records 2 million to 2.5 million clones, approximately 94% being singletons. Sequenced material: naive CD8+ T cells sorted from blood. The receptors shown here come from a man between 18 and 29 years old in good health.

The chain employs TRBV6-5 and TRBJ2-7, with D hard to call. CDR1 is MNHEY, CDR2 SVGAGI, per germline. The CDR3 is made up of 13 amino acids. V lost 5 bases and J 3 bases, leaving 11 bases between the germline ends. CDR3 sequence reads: CASSRPWGYEQYF. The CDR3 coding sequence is TGTGCCAGCAGTCGTCCATGGGGCTACGAGCAGTACTTC.

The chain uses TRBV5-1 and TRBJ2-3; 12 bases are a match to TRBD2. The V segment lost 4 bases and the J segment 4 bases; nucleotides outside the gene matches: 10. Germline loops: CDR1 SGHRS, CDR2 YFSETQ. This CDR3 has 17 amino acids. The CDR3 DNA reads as TGCGCCAGCAGCGAGAGGACTAGCGGGACGATCTCAGATACGCAGTATTTT. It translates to CASSERTSGTISDTQYF.

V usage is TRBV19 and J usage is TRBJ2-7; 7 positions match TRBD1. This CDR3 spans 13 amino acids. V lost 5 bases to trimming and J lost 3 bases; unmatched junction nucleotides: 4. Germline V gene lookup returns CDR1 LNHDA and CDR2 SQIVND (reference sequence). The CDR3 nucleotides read TGTGCCAGTAGTTCACAGGGGTTCTACGAGCAGTACTTC. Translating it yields CASSSQGFYEQYF.

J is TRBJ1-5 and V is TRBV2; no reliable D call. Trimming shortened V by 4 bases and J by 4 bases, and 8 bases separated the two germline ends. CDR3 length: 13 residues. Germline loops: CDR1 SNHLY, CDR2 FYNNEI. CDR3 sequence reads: CASSGSVNQPQHF. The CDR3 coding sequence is TGTGCCAGCAGTGGATCGGTGAATCAGCCCCAGCATTTT.

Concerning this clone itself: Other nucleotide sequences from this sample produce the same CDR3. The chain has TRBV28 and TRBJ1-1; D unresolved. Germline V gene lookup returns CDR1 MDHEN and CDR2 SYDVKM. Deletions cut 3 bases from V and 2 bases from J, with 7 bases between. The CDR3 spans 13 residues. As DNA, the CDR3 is TGTGCCAGCAGTTTCCGCCTTAACACTGAAGCTTTCTTT. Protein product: CASSFRLNTEAFF.

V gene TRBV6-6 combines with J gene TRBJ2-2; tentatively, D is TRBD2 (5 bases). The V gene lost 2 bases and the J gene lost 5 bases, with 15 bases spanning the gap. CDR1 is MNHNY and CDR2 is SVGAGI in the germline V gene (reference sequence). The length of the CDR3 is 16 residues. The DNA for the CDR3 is TGTGCCAGCAGTTACGTGAGGGTCTCATGGACCGGGGAGCTGTTTTTT. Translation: CASSYVRVSWTGELFF.

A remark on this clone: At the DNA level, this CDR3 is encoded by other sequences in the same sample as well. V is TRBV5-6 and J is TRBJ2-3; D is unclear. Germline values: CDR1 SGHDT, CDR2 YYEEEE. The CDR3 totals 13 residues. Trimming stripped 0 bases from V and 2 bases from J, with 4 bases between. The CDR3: CASSLDYTDTQYF. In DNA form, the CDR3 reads TGTGCCAGCAGCTTGGATTACACAGATACGCAGTATTTT.

CDR3 sequence (DNA): TGTGCCAGCAGCTTCAGGTCCGAGGATGAGCAGTTCTTC. This codes for CASSFRSEDEQFF. The rearrangement uses TRBV7-8 and TRBJ2-1; D remains ambiguous. From germline, CDR1 is SGHVS and CDR2 FQNEAQ. The CDR3 runs to 13 residues. With 3 bases removed from V and 8 bases from J, the gap between germline ends came to 11 bases.

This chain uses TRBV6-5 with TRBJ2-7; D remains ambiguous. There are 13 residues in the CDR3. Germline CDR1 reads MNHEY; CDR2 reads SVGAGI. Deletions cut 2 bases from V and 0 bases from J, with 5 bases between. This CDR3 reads CASSYPSSYEQYF. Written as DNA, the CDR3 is TGTGCCAGCAGTTACCCCAGCTCCTACGAGCAGTACTTC.